This record concerns one TCR beta chain sequence. Its antigen is not identified. The length of the CDR3 is 15 residues. After removal of 3 bases from V and 0 bases from J, the junction contained 2 bases not matched to a gene. Germline CDR1 reads MGHRA; CDR2 reads YSYEKL. Sequencing was performed with immunoSEQ multiplex PCR; in TCRdb, only in-frame clones are kept and a portion is missing. The repertoire holds a few hundred thousand clones, with about 86% as singletons. These data belong to a study of cytomegalovirus exposure and HLA in healthy donors. Study conclusions and caveats: Researchers counted approximately 160 TCR beta chains as cytomegalovirus-associated.

The rearrangement links TRBV4-1 to TRBJ2-7, with 10 nucleotides matching TRBD1. The receptor's source is a woman under 30 in good health and CMV-seronegative. Sequences were obtained from PBMCs. CDR3 in DNA: TGCGCCAGCAGCCAGGGACAGGGGCCCTCCTACGAGCAGTACTTC. Amino acid sequence: CASSQGQGPSYEQYF.